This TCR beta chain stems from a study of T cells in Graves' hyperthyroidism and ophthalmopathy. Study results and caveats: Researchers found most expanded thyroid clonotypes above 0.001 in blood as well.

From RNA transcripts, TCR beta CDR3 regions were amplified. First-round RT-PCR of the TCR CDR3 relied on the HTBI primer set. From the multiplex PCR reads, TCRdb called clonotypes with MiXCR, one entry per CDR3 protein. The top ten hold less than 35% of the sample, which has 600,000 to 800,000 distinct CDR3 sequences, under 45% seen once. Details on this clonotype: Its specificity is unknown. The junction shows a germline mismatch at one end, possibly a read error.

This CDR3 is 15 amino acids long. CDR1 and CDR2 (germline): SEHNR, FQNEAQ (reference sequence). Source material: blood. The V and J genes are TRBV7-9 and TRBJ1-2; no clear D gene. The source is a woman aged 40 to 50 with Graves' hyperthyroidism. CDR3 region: CASRRGRRANYGCTF. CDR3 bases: TGTGCCAGCAGGCGAGGACGGAGAGCTAACTATGGCTGCACCTTC.